One and the same sample provided the 6 T cell receptor beta chains below, sequenced in a study of blood T cell repertoires in COVID-19. Generated by immunoSEQ multiplex PCR, the TCRdb table keeps only in-frame clones and is missing some. The sample holds roughly 240,000 clones; about 82% are singletons and the top ten take about 6%. Sequencing was done on a sample of peripheral blood. Receptors were obtained from an elderly woman with COVID-19, enrolled during active disease.

This clone was observed many times. The rearrangement joins TRBV19 to TRBJ2-2; 7 bases are shared with TRBD2. V was pared by 5 bases and J by 4 bases, with 13 bases of the junction left unmatched. This CDR3 spans 17 amino acids. Germline CDR1 LNHDA, CDR2 SQIVND (reference sequence). As DNA, the CDR3 is TGTGCCAGTAGTTCCCGGAGAGGGACTATGGGCACCGGGGAGCTGTTTTTT. Translated, it gives CASSSRRGTMGTGELFF.

The chain links TRBV7-8 to TRBJ1-5; D perhaps matches TRBD1 (6 bases). The CDR3 contains 17 residues. V lost 2 bases and J 1 base, leaving 15 bases between the germline ends. Germline V CDR1 and CDR2: SGHVS, FQNEAQ. In nucleotides, the CDR3 is TGTGCCAGCAGCTTAAGAGTTGGGGGCGAAAGCAATCAGCCCCAGCATTTT. Translated: CASSLRVGGESNQPQHF.

The V and J genes are TRBV29-1 and TRBJ1-2; 8 nucleotides align to TRBD1. The ends lost 0 bases at V and 5 bases at J; junction bases unmatched: 5. CDR3 length: 14 amino acids. In germline, CDR1 is SQVTM, CDR2 ANQGSEA. CDR3 DNA sequence: TGCAGCGTTGAAGATCGACAGGGGATGTATGGCTACACCTTC. This translates into CSVEDRQGMYGYTF.

V and J are TRBV6-5 and TRBJ1-5, with 8 bases matching TRBD1. This CDR3 has 14 amino acids. Germline V gene data show CDR1 as MNHEY and CDR2 as SVGAGI. The junction had 9 bases not matched to a gene; V was cut back by 8 bases and J by 6 bases. In DNA form, the CDR3 reads TGTGCCAGCCGTTCAGGACAGGGAAGTCAGCCCCAGCATTTT. Translation: CASRSGQGSQPQHF.

The DNA of the CDR3 is TGCGCCAGCAGACGAGAAATGAACACTGAAGCTTTCTTT. It encodes CASRREMNTEAFF. The genes are TRBV5-1 and TRBJ1-1; D gene unclear. The germline gives CDR1 SGHRS, CDR2 YFSETQ. With 5 bases removed from V and 0 bases from J, the gap between germline ends came to 8 bases. The CDR3 length is 13 residues.

The sample holds a few counts of this clone. The chain links TRBV11-1 to TRBJ1-4; tentative D call: TRBD1 (5 bases). Trimming stripped 5 bases from V and 7 bases from J, with 17 bases between. Germline CDR1 reads SGHAT; CDR2 reads FQDESV (reference sequence). This CDR3 region has 15 residues. CDR3 DNA sequence: TGTGCCAGCAGCGGCCGGGACGGGAGCAGTGAAAAACTGTTTTTT. It yields the protein CASSGRDGSSEKLFF.